Reported below is one T cell receptor beta chain. Its specificity is unknown. This CDR3 contains 18 residues. J gave up 2 bases and V 0 bases, and 11 bases lay outside the gene matches. Germline CDR1 is SGHRS and CDR2 is YFSETQ. This entry belongs to a study of radiation and T cells in renal cell carcinoma. Whole-study results and caveats: From baseline, blood top tumor clonotypes peaked at 2 weeks post-radiation. Pretreatment tumor biopsies were lacking, so baseline clonotypes are unknown.

Time point described: blood 4 weeks post-SBRT, at nephrectomy. Regarding treatment: 15 Gy SBRT to primary tumor, nephrectomy 4 weeks later. Nephrectomy followed 15 Gy stereotactic body radiation by 4 weeks. Assay: immunoSEQ multiplex PCR; the TCRdb copy retains only in-frame clones and omits some. Among roughly 45,000 clones listed, around four fifths were seen once. The genes are TRBV5-1 and TRBJ2-5, with 9 bases that match TRBD1. The source of this sequence is a woman aged 65 to 85 with renal cell carcinoma. The sample here was blood, taken from a patient whose treatment included radiotherapy and nephrectomy. CDR3: CASSLVPTGGLAQETQYF. The CDR3 DNA is TGCGCCAGCAGCTTGGTTCCCACAGGGGGCTTGGCTCAAGAGACCCAGTACTTC.